The entry that follows covers one TCR beta chain sequence. Its cognate antigen has yet to be identified. The sample holds no much larger clone one base away, and base qualities are not on file. Between the V and J ends, shortened by 8 bases and 7 bases respectively, the junction contains 19 bases. Per the germline V gene (reference sequence), LGHDT is the CDR1 and YNNKEL is the CDR2. The CDR3 runs 14 residues from the cysteine to the phenylalanine. The CDR3 DNA has 42 bases and is translated from base 1. Libraries were built with the immunoSEQ multiplex PCR assay. The table comes from immuneACCESS by way of TCRdb, which keeps in-frame sequences with V and J called. Part of the clones is missing from these tables; in studies checked, under half for an unresolved V gene and the rest for unknown reasons. A total of 350,000 to 450,000 clones appear in this sample, about 93% of them only once. The ten largest account for just under 6.5% of the sample.

This sample is drawn from a study of control samples from healthy donors and cancer patients (TCRdb year 2020). Material: PBMCs. The source of this sequence is a man aged 35-49 years with head and neck cancer. Here the chain combines TRBV3-1 (or the pseudogene TRBV3-2) and TRBJ2-3; no D gene call is confident. At the DNA level, the sequence is TGTGCCAGCGGGCTTGGGGTAGACGCCCATACGCAGTATTTT. Its coded protein is CASGLGVDAHTQYF.